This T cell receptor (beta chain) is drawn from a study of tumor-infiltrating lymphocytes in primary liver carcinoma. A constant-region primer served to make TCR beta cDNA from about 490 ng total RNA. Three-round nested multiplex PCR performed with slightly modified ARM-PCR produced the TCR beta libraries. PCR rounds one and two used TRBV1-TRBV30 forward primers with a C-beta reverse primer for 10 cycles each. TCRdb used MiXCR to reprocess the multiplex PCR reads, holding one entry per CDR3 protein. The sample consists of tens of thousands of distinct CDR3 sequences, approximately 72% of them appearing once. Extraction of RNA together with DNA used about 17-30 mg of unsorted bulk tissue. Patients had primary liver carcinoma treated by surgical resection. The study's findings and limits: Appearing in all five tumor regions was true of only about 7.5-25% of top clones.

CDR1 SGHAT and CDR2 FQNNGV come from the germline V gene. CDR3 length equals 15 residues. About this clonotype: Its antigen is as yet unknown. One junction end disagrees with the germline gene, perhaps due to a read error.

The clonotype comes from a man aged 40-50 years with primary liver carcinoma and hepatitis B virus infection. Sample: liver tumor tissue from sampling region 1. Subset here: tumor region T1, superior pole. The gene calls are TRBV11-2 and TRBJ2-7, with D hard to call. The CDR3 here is CTSSTAPGPGHEQYF. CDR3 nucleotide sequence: TGTACCAGCAGCACGGCTCCGGGTCCGGGCCACGAGCAGTACTTC.